The 23 T cell receptor beta chains below all came from one sample that was sequenced in a study of patients and donors after allogeneic stem cell transplantation. TCRdb recomputed calls from the RT-PCR reads with MiXCR, one row per CDR3 protein. The table has 90,000 to 120,000 distinct CDR3 sequences, less than 45% seen once. Source material: blood, either unsorted or a sorted T cell fraction (not recorded which). These receptors were collected from a human donor who was either an allogeneic HSCT recipient or a stem cell or donor lymphocyte infusion donor (not recorded which). It is not recorded whose cells these are; they may come from a transplant donor.

This clonotype was detected only once. This chain connects TRBV6-2 or TRBV6-3 to TRBJ2-7, with D tentatively TRBD2 (6 bases). This CDR3 spans 14 amino acids. Germline assignment: CDR1 MNHEY and CDR2 SVGEGT. Trimming took 10 bases from V and 2 from J, leaving 18 bases between them. The CDR3 spells CATSGTLKTYEQYF. In nucleotides, the CDR3 is TGTGCCACCTCCGGGACTCTAAAGACCTACGAGCAGTACTTC.

This clonotype has only a few counts. V is TRBV10-3 and J is TRBJ2-5; D unresolved. CDR1 ENHRY and CDR2 SYGVKD come from the germline V gene. This CDR3 spans 14 amino acids. V shed 0 bases and J shed 5 bases, with 10 bases lying between them. The CDR3 DNA sequence: TGTGCCATCAGTGAGTCCAAAACGACCGAGACCCAGTACTTC. It codes for CAISESKTTETQYF.

This clonotype was seen only a few times. The chain is built from TRBV12-3 or TRBV12-4 and TRBJ2-5; D is perhaps TRBD1 (6 bases). Trimming cost V 5 bases and J 2 bases, with 12 bases left between them. This CDR3 comprises 14 residues. Here the CDR3 reads CASSRTAFQETQYF. CDR3 nucleotides: TGTGCCAGCAGTCGGACAGCATTTCAAGAGACCCAGTACTTC.

This clonotype has more than one count but fewer than ten. The rearrangement links TRBV18 to TRBJ2-1; D call uncertain. V lost 2 bases to trimming and J lost 10 bases, with 12 bases between them. The CDR3 covers 13 residues. Germline assignment: CDR1 KGHSH and CDR2 LQKENI. The CDR3 coding sequence is TGTGCCAGCTCACCATCGTATACCGCCGAGCAGTTCTTC. Translated, it gives CASSPSYTAEQFF.

The rearrangement uses TRBV3-1 and TRBJ2-2; no clear D. This CDR3 region has 14 residues. Germline loops: CDR1 LGHDT, CDR2 YNNKEL (reference sequence). V gave up 2 bases and J gave up 4 bases, with 8 bases separating them. The CDR3 here is CASSQIQLTGELFF. CDR3 nucleotides: TGTGCCAGCAGCCAAATCCAGCTCACCGGGGAGCTGTTTTTT.

Here the CDR3 DNA reads TGTGCCAGTACCAGGGGATTGAAAGCTTTCTTT. Translation: CASTRGLKAFF. V usage is TRBV19 and J usage is TRBJ1-1; D may be TRBD1 (6 bases). This CDR3 has 11 amino acids. The V gene lost 7 bases and the J gene lost 9 bases, with 12 bases spanning the gap. The germline V gene encodes CDR1 LNHDA and CDR2 SQIVND (reference sequence). Combining the CDR3 with reference TRBV19 and TRBJ1-1 gives the whole variable domain DGGITQSPKYLFRKEGQNVTLSCEQNLNHDAMYWYRQDPGQGLRLIYYSQIVNDFQKGDIAEGYSVSREKKESFPLTVTSAQKNPTAFYLCASTRGLKAFFGQGTRLTVV.

As regards this clonotype: At one boundary the junction diverges from the germline segment, which might be a read error. The rearrangement joins TRBV12-3 or TRBV12-4 to TRBJ2-7; D might be TRBD2 (5 bases). This CDR3 is built from 15 residues. The CDR3 protein is CASRLGGLRSNEQYF. Here the CDR3 DNA reads TGTGCCAGCAGGTTAGGTGGACTGAGGTCTAACGAGCAGTACTTC.

This chain joins TRBV12-3 or TRBV12-4 and TRBJ1-2; D gene ambiguous. The V end lost 6 bases, the J end lost 6 bases, and 14 bases lay between the germline ends. The CDR3 contains 13 residues. This chain's CDR3 is CASRAWALDGYTF. The CDR3 region has the DNA TGTGCCAGCAGAGCCTGGGCTCTGGATGGCTACACCTTC.

The gene calls are TRBV20-1 and TRBJ2-2; unclear D gene. Germline V gives CDR1 DFQATT, CDR2 SNEGSKA (reference sequence). This CDR3 is built from 13 residues. Deletions cut 4 bases from V and 2 bases from J, with 8 bases between. The CDR3 protein is CSAIIGNTGELFF. Written as DNA, the CDR3 is TGCAGTGCTATAATTGGAAACACCGGGGAGCTGTTTTTT.

The J gene is TRBJ2-1, the V gene TRBV28; D is unresolved. Between the trimmed V and J ends, which lost 2 bases and 12 bases, there was a span of 11 bases. The CDR3 spans 12 residues. Germline V lookup: CDR1 MDHEN, CDR2 SYDVKM. The CDR3 is CASSLGLWAQFF. The CDR3 coding sequence is TGTGCCAGCAGTTTAGGCCTGTGGGCGCAGTTCTTC.

There are a few counts of this clonotype. The chain carries TRBV6-5 and TRBJ1-2; the D is unclear. The CDR3 covers 13 residues. V dropped 0 bases and J dropped 5 bases, with 7 bases sitting between them. Germline V lookup: CDR1 MNHEY, CDR2 SVGAGI. Here the CDR3 DNA reads TGTGCCAGCAGTTACTCGCGCAGTTATGGCTACACCTTC. Amino acids: CASSYSRSYGYTF.

This sequence joins TRBV7-9 and TRBJ1-1, with D unresolved. The CDR3 totals 13 residues. The germline gives CDR1 SEHNR, CDR2 FQNEAQ (reference sequence). The V and J ends lost 4 bases and 9 bases respectively, with 15 bases between them. This CDR3 is CASSSRHVVKAFF. The CDR3 DNA is TGTGCCAGCAGCTCCAGACACGTCGTGAAAGCTTTCTTT.

The V call is TRBV6-5, the J call TRBJ2-3; possible D gene TRBD1, 5 bases. CDR3 length: 14 residues. In germline, CDR1 is MNHEY, CDR2 SVGAGI. V was trimmed by 2 bases and J by 0 bases, leaving 6 bases between them. This CDR3 reads CASSYRQSTDTQYF. The CDR3 DNA sequence: TGTGCCAGCAGTTACCGACAGAGCACAGATACGCAGTATTTT.

This clonotype occurred a few times. The chain joins TRBV29-1 to TRBJ1-1; D is unresolved. Trimming removed 8 bases at V and 1 base at J, with 14 bases between. In germline, CDR1 is SQVTM, CDR2 ANQGSEA. The CDR3 spans 13 residues. CDR3: CSSTRVPNTEAFF. In nucleotides, the CDR3 is TGCAGCTCGACAAGGGTACCGAACACTGAAGCTTTCTTT.

There are a few counts of this clonotype. The chain links TRBV3-1 to TRBJ1-6; D not resolved. The CDR3 has 13 amino acids. V was shortened by 1 base and J by 10 bases, with 8 bases between the two germline ends. Germline-derived CDR1 and CDR2 are LGHDT and YNNKEL (reference sequence). DNA for the CDR3: TGTGCCAGCAGCCAAGGGGAAGGATCACCCCTCCACTTT. Its protein product is CASSQGEGSPLHF.

This clonotype was counted a few times. The chain has TRBV7-9 and TRBJ1-4; D gene unclear. CDR1 and CDR2 from the germline V gene are SEHNR and FQNEAQ (reference sequence). The CDR3 contains 12 residues. V gave up 5 bases and J gave up 7 bases, with 8 bases separating them. The CDR3 region is CASSPGGEKLFF. CDR3 sequence (DNA): TGTGCCAGCAGCCCCGGAGGTGAAAAACTGTTTTTT.

This clonotype was observed a handful of times. The V and J genes are TRBV6-5 and TRBJ2-7; the match to TRBD2 covers 7 bases. The CDR3 is 15 amino acids. CDR1 and CDR2 from the germline V gene are MNHEY and SVGAGI. The ends lost 7 bases at V and 3 bases at J; junction bases unmatched: 12. The CDR3 sequence: CASTASLRGDYEQYF. The CDR3, as DNA: TGTGCCAGCACCGCCAGCCTCCGGGGGGACTACGAGCAGTACTTC.

The rearrangement joins TRBV7-8 to TRBJ2-1; 8 bases align to TRBD2. V shed 2 bases, J shed 5 bases, and the junction held 2 bases outside the gene matches. Germline V gene sequence: CDR1 SGHVS, CDR2 FQNEAQ. CDR3 size: 14 residues. CDR3 amino acids: CASSLTLADNEQFF. CDR3 in DNA: TGTGCCAGCAGCTTAACACTAGCGGACAATGAGCAGTTCTTC.

This clonotype was seen more than once but under ten times. V gene TRBV4-3 combines with J gene TRBJ1-1; D ambiguous. This CDR3 region has 15 residues. V lost 0 bases and J 8 bases, leaving 16 bases between the germline ends. Germline V gene lookup returns CDR1 LGHNA and CDR2 YSLEER. The CDR3 region has the DNA TGCGCCAGCAGCCAAGAAGGATTGGTGCAGGACGAAGCTTTCTTT. It specifies CASSQEGLVQDEAFF.

This chain links TRBV10-1 with TRBJ2-3; D is undetermined. The germline V gene has CDR1 WNHNN and CDR2 SYGVQD (reference sequence). This CDR3 is 15 amino acids long. The V and J ends lost 4 bases and 3 bases respectively, with 14 bases between them. This chain's CDR3 is CASSVGGIGTDTQYF. CDR3 nucleotide sequence: TGCGCCAGCAGTGTAGGCGGAATAGGTACAGATACGCAGTATTTT.

This chain uses TRBV28 with TRBJ1-1; D not certain. The V gene's germline CDR1 is MDHEN and CDR2 SYDVKM. The CDR3 extends over 14 amino acids. With 2 bases removed from V and 8 bases from J, the gap between germline ends came to 15 bases. The CDR3 DNA reads as TGTGCCAGCAGTTTAGGGATAAGGACCTCGGAAGCTTTCTTT. Translated, it gives CASSLGIRTSEAFF. Full variable domain (outside the CDR3, taken from reference TRBV28 and TRBJ1-1): DVKVTQSSRYLVKRTGEKVFLECVQDMDHENMFWYRQDPGLGLRLIYFSYDVKMKEKGDIPEGYSVSREKKERFSLILESASTNQTSMYLCASSLGIRTSEAFFGQGTRLTVV.

The V and J genes are TRBV6-2 or TRBV6-3 and TRBJ1-5, with D unresolved. Trimming cost V 2 bases and J 3 bases, with 5 bases left between them. The germline CDR1 and CDR2 sequences are MNHEY and SVGEGT. This CDR3 is built from 13 residues. Here the CDR3 reads CASSYRVNQPQHF. Here the CDR3 DNA reads TGTGCCAGCAGTTACAGGGTCAATCAGCCCCAGCATTTT.

The J gene is TRBJ2-5, the V gene TRBV10-3; 7 bases are a match to TRBD1. Germline trimming cut 10 bases from V and 3 bases from J; bases unmatched to any gene: 2. The CDR3 is made up of 11 amino acids. Germline lookup yields CDR1 ENHRY and CDR2 SYGVKD. The CDR3 DNA sequence: TGTGCCACCGGACAGGAAGAGACCCAGTACTTC. Residues: CATGQEETQYF.